Given below is one T cell receptor beta chain in context. The antigen remains unidentified. Trimming at V came to 4 bases and at J to 1 base, leaving 2 bases not matched to a gene. CDR1 is MGHDK, CDR2 SYGVNS, per germline. This CDR3 has 14 amino acids. This sample is drawn from a study of siplizumab effects on memory and regulatory T cells. Study-wide results and limits: Mappable alloreactive CD4+ clones were on average around 74% Treg-derived with siplizumab, 25% to 30% in controls.

Sequenced by immunoSEQ multiplex PCR; TCRdb stores in-frame clones only, minus some. The table has some 97,000 clones, around 90% seen once. The specimen was Tregs sorted from blood. The receptor's source is a human donor in good health. This chain connects TRBV25-1 to TRBJ2-3; the match to TRBD2 covers 7 bases. CDR3: CASSVTSGTDTQYF. The CDR3 DNA follows: TGTGCCAGCAGTGTAACTAGCGGCACAGATACGCAGTATTTT.